Shown below are 12 T cell receptor beta chains from a single sample sequenced in a study of patients and donors after allogeneic stem cell transplantation. TCRdb passed the RT-PCR reads through MiXCR, listing each CDR3 protein once. The sample records under 30,000 distinct CDR3 sequences, 7% to 8.5% being singletons. The material sequenced was blood, either unsorted or a sorted T cell fraction (not recorded which). The receptors shown here come from a human donor who was either an allogeneic HSCT recipient or a stem cell or donor lymphocyte infusion donor (not recorded which). It is not recorded whose cells these are; they may come from a transplant donor.

The gene calls are TRBV6-6 and TRBJ2-7; 8 bases are a match to TRBD1. Looked up from germline, CDR1 is MNHNY and CDR2 is SVGAGI (reference sequence). The CDR3 spans 12 residues. V lost 6 bases to trimming and J lost 3 bases; unmatched junction nucleotides: 1. CDR3 DNA: TGTGCCAGCAGGACAGGGGACTACGAGCAGTACTTC. This codes for CASRTGDYEQYF.

This clonotype was picked up many times. The chain is built from TRBV6-2 or TRBV6-3 and TRBJ2-3, with 8 bases matching TRBD2. V lost 2 bases to trimming and J lost 2 bases; unmatched junction nucleotides: 3. CDR3 length equals 15 residues. The V gene's germline CDR1 is MNHEY and CDR2 SVGEGT. CDR3 region: CASSYGGGSTDTQYF. In DNA form, the CDR3 reads TGTGCCAGCAGTTACGGCGGGGGGTCCACAGATACGCAGTATTTT.

This clonotype occurred a few times. The rearrangement joins TRBV7-9 to TRBJ1-3; tentative D call: TRBD1 (6 bases). The ends were cut back, 0 bases at V and 0 bases at J, with 6 bases in the middle. CDR1 and CDR2 (germline): SEHNR, FQNEAQ (reference sequence). CDR3 size: 15 residues. The CDR3 here is CASSLAGGSGNTIYF. CDR3 coding DNA: TGTGCCAGCAGCTTAGCAGGGGGCTCTGGAAACACCATATATTTT.

This clonotype was picked up a small number of times. This chain connects TRBV18 to TRBJ1-4; 7 nucleotides align to TRBD1. V shed 3 bases, J shed 7 bases, and the junction held 2 bases outside the gene matches. The CDR3 loop spans 13 amino acids. Germline V lookup: CDR1 KGHSH, CDR2 LQKENI. CDR3 nucleotide sequence: TGTGCCAGCTCACCGGGACAGCTTGAAAAACTGTTTTTT. This translates into CASSPGQLEKLFF.

The chain joins TRBV25-1 to TRBJ2-5; D gene uncertain. CDR3 length equals 15 residues. Trimming took 2 bases from V and 6 from J, leaving 16 bases between them. In germline, CDR1 is MGHDK, CDR2 SYGVNS. The CDR3 spells CASSEEESFGKTQYF. The CDR3 DNA is TGTGCCAGCAGTGAAGAGGAATCCTTTGGGAAGACCCAGTACTTC. Variable domain in full (rest from reference TRBV25-1 and TRBJ2-5): EADIYQTPRYLVIGTGKKITLECSQTMGHDKMYWYQQDPGMELHLIHYSYGVNSTEKGDLSSESTVSRIRTEHFPLTLESARPSHTSQYLCASSEEESFGKTQYFGPGTRLLVL.

The table lists this clonotype with many counts. CDR3 bases: TGTGCCAGCAGCCCTCTAGCGGGAGGGGGTAATGAGCAGTTCTTC. It translates to CASSPLAGGGNEQFF. The gene calls are TRBV7-9 and TRBJ2-1; 12 bases line up with TRBD2. The CDR3 sequence is 15 residues long. V dropped 5 bases and J dropped 7; count of bases not matched to a gene: 6. In germline, CDR1 is SEHNR, CDR2 FQNEAQ (reference sequence).

This clonotype was seen repeatedly, ten times or more. This chain joins TRBV20-1 and TRBJ2-1; 7 bases are a match to TRBD2. Trimming cost V 4 bases and J 7 bases; bases outside gene matches: 10. The CDR3 runs 14 residues. Germline V gives CDR1 DFQATT, CDR2 SNEGSKA (reference sequence). CDR3 residues: CSAKGTTRVNEQFF. In DNA form, the CDR3 reads TGCAGTGCTAAGGGGACTACGAGAGTGAATGAGCAGTTCTTC.

This clonotype occurred many times. The V gene is TRBV7-3, the J gene TRBJ2-1; D uncertain. The CDR3 consists of 14 residues. Trimming removed 2 bases from V and 4 bases from J, with 9 bases in between. Germline V gene lookup returns CDR1 SGHTA and CDR2 FQGTGA. CDR3 sequence (DNA): TGTGCCAGCAGCTTAGATCGGAGTTACAATGAGCAGTTCTTC. Translating gives CASSLDRSYNEQFF. Combining the CDR3 with reference TRBV7-3 and TRBJ2-1 gives the whole variable domain GAGVSQTPSNKVTEKGKYVELRCDPISGHTALYWYRQSLGQGPEFLIYFQGTGAADDSGLPNDRFFAVRPEGSVSTLKIQRTERGDSAVYLCASSLDRSYNEQFFGPGTRLTVL.

The chain couples TRBV18 to TRBJ2-7; D gene uncertain. The germline V gene encodes CDR1 KGHSH and CDR2 LQKENI. V gave up 6 bases and J gave up 5 bases, with 11 bases separating them. The length of the CDR3 is 12 residues. CDR3 sequence reads: CASSSGSDEQYF. The CDR3, as DNA: TGTGCCAGCTCGAGTGGTTCCGACGAGCAGTACTTC.

This clonotype was seen a handful of times. The chain joins TRBV6-5 to TRBJ2-5; 13 positions agree with TRBD2. CDR3 length: 17 amino acids. In germline, CDR1 is MNHEY, CDR2 SVGAGI. J lost 4 bases, V lost 4 bases, and 9 bases had no gene match. The CDR3 here is CASSLTTGTSGTETQYF. The CDR3 DNA is TGTGCCAGCAGTTTAACTACCGGGACTAGCGGGACAGAGACCCAGTACTTC.

This clonotype was observed many times. The chain couples TRBV5-8 to TRBJ1-3; 7 bases match TRBD1. Per germline, CDR1 SGHTS and CDR2 YDEGEE. This CDR3 region has 15 residues. V was pared by 2 bases and J by 5 bases, with 7 bases of the junction left unmatched. The DNA of the CDR3 is TGTGCCAGCAGCTTCCGGACAGGAGTTAGAAACACCATATATTTT. It encodes CASSFRTGVRNTIYF.

The table lists this clonotype with a few counts. V gene TRBV7-9 combines with J gene TRBJ2-7; 11 bases align to TRBD1. The germline V gene encodes CDR1 SEHNR and CDR2 FQNEAQ (reference sequence). This CDR3 has 16 amino acids. After removal of 4 bases from V and 3 bases from J, the junction contained 8 bases not matched to a gene. CDR3 in amino acids: CASSSKGQGDIYEQYF. CDR3 nucleotides: TGTGCCAGCAGCTCCAAGGGACAGGGGGATATCTACGAGCAGTACTTC.